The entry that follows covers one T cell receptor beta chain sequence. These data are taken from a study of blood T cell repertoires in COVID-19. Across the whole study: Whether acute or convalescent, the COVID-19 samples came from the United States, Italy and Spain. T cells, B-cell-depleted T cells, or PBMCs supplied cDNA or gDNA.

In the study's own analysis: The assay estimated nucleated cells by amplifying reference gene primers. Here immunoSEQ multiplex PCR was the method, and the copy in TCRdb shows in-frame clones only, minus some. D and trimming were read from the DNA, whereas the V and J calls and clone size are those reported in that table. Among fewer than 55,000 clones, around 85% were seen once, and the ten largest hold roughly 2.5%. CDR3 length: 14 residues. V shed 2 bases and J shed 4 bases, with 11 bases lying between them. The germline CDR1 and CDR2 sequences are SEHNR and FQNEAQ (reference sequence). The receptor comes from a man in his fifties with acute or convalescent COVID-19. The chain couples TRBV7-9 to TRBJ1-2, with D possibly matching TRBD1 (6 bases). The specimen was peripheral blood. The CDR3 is CASSLPGGGYGYTF. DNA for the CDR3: TGTGCCAGCAGCTTACCGGGGGGCGGCTATGGCTACACCTTC.